This T cell receptor (beta chain) was captured in a study of cytomegalovirus exposure and HLA in healthy donors. It was with 60 Vbeta and 13 Jbeta primers that the PCR ran. Assay used: immunoSEQ multiplex PCR; TCRdb lists only in-frame clones, some missing. This listing includes tens of thousands of clones. Overall study results and limits: Researchers reported in a later analysis that a missense DCLRE1C variant was tied to TCR beta V- and J-gene trimming. With high specificity and sensitivity, the classifier reportedly diagnosed cytomegalovirus status. No immune exposure information besides CMV serostatus was available.

The germline CDR1 and CDR2 sequences are KGHSH and LQKENI. CDR3 length equals 12 residues. Deletions cut 2 bases from V and 3 bases from J, with 4 bases between. Each donor's status was that of a healthy bone marrow donor. Of note for this clone: Its antigen is undetermined.

Sequencing was done on a sample of PBMCs. The TCR sequence derives from a male donor in good health and CMV-seronegative. The chain carries TRBV18 and TRBJ1-1; no firm D call. CDR3 region: CASSPLDTEAFF. CDR3 DNA: TGTGCCAGCTCACCATTAGACACTGAAGCTTTCTTT.